This T cell receptor (beta chain) is from a study of Tregs in tolerant kidney transplant recipients. A word on this clone: Its antigen is as yet unknown.

Findings and limits, study-wide: The most relevant donor-specific Treg TCRbeta repertoire apparently came from expansion with activated donor B cells.

The germline V gene encodes CDR1 SGHVS and CDR2 FQNEAQ. The CDR3 runs 18 residues. J lost 2 bases, V lost 4 bases, and 16 bases had no gene match. The protocol was immunoSEQ multiplex PCR, while the TCRdb copy is restricted to in-frame clones and leaves out a portion. Seen here are roughly 45,000 clones, less than 95% observed once, and the top ten hold 0.6% to 0.7%. The specimen sequenced was Tregs from blood. This TCR was sampled from a human donor in good health. The rearrangement links TRBV7-8 to TRBJ2-7; 8 bases line up with TRBD1. The CDR3 nucleotides read TGTGCCAGCAGCTCTTACTCCCCGCGGGACAGGTCGCCCTACGAGCAGTACTTC. Protein sequence: CASSSYSPRDRSPYEQYF.